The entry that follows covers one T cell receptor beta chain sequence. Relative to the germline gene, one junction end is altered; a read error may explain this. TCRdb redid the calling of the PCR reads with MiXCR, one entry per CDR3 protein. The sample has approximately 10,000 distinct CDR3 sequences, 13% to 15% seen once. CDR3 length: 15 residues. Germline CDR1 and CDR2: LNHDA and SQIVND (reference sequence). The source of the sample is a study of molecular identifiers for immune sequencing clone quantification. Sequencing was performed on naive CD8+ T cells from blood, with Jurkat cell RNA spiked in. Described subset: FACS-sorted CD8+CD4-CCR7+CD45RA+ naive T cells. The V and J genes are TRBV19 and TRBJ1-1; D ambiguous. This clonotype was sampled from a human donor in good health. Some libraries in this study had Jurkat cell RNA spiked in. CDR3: CASSVVWGVNTEAFF. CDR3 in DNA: TGCGCCAGTAGTGTAGTCTGGGGAGTGAACACTGAAGCTTTCTTT. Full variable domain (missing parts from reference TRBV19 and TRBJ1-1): DGGITQSPKYLFRKEGQNVTLSCEQNLNHDAMYWYRQDPGQGLRLIYYSQIVNDFQKGDIAEGYSVSREKKESFPLTVTSAQKNPTAFYLCASSVVWGVNTEAFFGQGTRLTVV.